This T cell receptor beta chain is drawn from a study of T-cell memory formation after mild COVID-19. Study-level findings and limits: The authors left the SARS-CoV-2 specificity of second-wave clones peaking on day 37 unconfirmed.

About this clonotype: Its antigen remains unknown.

After 5'RACE with constant-segment primers, TCR alpha and TCR beta cDNA libraries carrying sample barcodes and UMIs were obtained. TCRdb fed the 5' RACE reads into MiXCR, producing one record per CDR3 protein. The table records about 210,000 distinct CDR3 sequences, more than 9% of them present only once. Sample: PBMCs or a T cell subset sorted from them (not recorded which). The receptor was derived from a young man who had mild COVID-19 (a few samples of this study predate the infection). Cell type and time point are not known.

CDR3 DNA sequence: TGTGCTAGTGGTTTGTCCGGCACAGATACGCAGTATTTT. It codes for CASGLSGTDTQYF. J is TRBJ2-3 and V is TRBV12-5; D not certain. The CDR3 covers 13 residues. CDR1 is LGHNT, CDR2 FRNRAP, per germline. Trimming left V 2 bases short and J 1 base short, with 4 bases between.